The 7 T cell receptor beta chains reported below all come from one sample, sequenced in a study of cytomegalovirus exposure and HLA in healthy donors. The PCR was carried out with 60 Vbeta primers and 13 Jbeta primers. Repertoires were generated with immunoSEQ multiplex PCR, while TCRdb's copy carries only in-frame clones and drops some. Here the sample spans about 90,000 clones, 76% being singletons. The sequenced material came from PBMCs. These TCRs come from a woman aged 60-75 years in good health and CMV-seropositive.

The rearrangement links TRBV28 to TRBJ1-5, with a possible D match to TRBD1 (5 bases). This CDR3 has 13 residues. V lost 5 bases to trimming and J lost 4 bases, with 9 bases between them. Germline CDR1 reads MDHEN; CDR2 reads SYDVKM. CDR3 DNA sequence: TGTGCCAGCAGTCGCCAGGGTAATCAGCCCCAGCATTTT. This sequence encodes CASSRQGNQPQHF. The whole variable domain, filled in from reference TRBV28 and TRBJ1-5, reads DVKVTQSSRYLVKRTGEKVFLECVQDMDHENMFWYRQDPGLGLRLIYFSYDVKMKEKGDIPEGYSVSREKKERFSLILESASTNQTSMYLCASSRQGNQPQHFGDGTRLSIL.

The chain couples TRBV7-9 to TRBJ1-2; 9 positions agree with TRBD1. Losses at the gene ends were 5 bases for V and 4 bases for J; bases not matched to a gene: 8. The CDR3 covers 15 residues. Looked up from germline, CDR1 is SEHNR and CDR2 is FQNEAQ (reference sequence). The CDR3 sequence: CASSPWVTGGYGYTF. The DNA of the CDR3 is TGTGCCAGCAGCCCCTGGGTGACAGGGGGCTATGGCTACACCTTC.

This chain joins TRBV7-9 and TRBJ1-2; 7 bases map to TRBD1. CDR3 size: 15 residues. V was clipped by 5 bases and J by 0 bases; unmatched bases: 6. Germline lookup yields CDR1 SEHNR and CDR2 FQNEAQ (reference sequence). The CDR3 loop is CASSRTGASNYGYTF. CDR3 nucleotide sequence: TGTGCCAGCAGCCGCACAGGGGCCTCTAACTATGGCTACACCTTC.

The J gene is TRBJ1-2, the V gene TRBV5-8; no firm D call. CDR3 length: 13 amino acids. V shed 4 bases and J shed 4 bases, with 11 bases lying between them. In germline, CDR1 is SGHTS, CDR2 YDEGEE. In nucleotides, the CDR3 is TGTGCCAGCAGCCCGATGAGAGCCTATGGCTACACCTTC. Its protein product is CASSPMRAYGYTF. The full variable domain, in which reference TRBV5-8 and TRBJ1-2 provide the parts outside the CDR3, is EAGVTQSPTHLIKTRGQQATLRCSPISGHTSVYWYQQALGLGLQFLLWYDEGEERNRGNFPPRFSGRQFPNYSSELNVNALELEDSALYLCASSPMRAYGYTFGSGTRLTVV.

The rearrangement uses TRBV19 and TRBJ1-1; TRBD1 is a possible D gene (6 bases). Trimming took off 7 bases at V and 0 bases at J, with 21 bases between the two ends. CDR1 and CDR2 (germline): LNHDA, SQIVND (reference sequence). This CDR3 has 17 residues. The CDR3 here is CASIKRTDYPMNTEAFF. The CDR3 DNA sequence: TGTGCCAGTATTAAGAGGACAGACTACCCGATGAACACTGAAGCTTTCTTT. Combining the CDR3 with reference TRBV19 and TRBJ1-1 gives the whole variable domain DGGITQSPKYLFRKEGQNVTLSCEQNLNHDAMYWYRQDPGQGLRLIYYSQIVNDFQKGDIAEGYSVSREKKESFPLTVTSAQKNPTAFYLCASIKRTDYPMNTEAFFGQGTRLTVV.

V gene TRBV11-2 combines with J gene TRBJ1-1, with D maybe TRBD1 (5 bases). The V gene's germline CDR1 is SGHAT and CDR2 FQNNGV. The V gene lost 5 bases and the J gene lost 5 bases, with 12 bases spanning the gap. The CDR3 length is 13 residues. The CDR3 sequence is CASSQGVLTEAFF. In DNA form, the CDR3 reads TGTGCCAGCAGCCAAGGGGTTTTGACTGAAGCTTTCTTT.

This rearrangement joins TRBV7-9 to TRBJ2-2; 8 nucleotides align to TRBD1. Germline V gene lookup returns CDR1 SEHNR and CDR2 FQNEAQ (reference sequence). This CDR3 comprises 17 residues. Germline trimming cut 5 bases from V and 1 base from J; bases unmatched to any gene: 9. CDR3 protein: CASSQGYGQGNTGELFF. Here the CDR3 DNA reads TGTGCCAGCAGCCAAGGGTATGGACAGGGGAACACCGGGGAGCTGTTTTTT.